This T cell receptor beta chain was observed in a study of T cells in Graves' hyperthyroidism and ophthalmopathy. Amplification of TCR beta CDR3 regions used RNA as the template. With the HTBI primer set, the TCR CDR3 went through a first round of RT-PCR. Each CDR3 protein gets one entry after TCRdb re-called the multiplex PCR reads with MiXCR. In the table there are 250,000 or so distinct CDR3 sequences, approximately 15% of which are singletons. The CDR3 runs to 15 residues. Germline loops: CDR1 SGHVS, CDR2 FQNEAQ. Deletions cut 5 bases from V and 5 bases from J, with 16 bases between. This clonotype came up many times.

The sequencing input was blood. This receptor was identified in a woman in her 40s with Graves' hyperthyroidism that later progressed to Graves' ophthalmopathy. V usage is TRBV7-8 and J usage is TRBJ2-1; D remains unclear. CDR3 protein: CASSPRPTTDNEQFF. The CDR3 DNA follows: TGTGCCAGCAGCCCTCGACCCACTACAGACAATGAGCAGTTCTTC.